Below are 16 T cell receptor beta chains sequenced from a single sample in a study of blood T cell repertoires in COVID-19. Data came from immunoSEQ multiplex PCR; TCRdb stores just in-frame clones and leaves some out. In the table there are approximately 300,000 clones, roughly nine tenths of which are singletons. The sequenced sample was peripheral blood. The receptors stem from a woman between 50 and 59 years old who had recovered from COVID-19.

This clone was counted a single time. The chain links TRBV9 to TRBJ1-1, with TRBD1 as a possible D gene (6 bases). Trimming removed 4 bases at V and 4 bases at J, with 11 bases between. Germline CDR1 reads SGDLS; CDR2 reads YYNGEE. This CDR3 spans 13 amino acids. This CDR3 is CASSSAGVTEAFF. The CDR3 coding sequence is TGTGCCAGCAGCTCGGCAGGGGTCACTGAAGCTTTCTTT.

The chain recombines TRBV18 with TRBJ2-7; TRBD2 matches 8 bases. V was clipped by 6 bases and J by 2 bases; unmatched bases: 6. CDR1 and CDR2 (germline): KGHSH, LQKENI. CDR3 length equals 14 residues. Here the CDR3 reads CASSGLADPYEQYF. The CDR3 DNA follows: TGTGCCAGCTCCGGACTAGCTGACCCCTACGAGCAGTACTTC.

This chain uses TRBV12-5 with TRBJ1-1; no firm D call. V gave up 0 bases and J gave up 5 bases, with 22 bases separating them. Germline CDR1 is LGHNT and CDR2 is FRNRAP. This CDR3 is built from 18 residues. CDR3 DNA: TGTGCTAGTGGTTTGGTACTTGTGCCAGCCGGATTGAGGACTGAAGCTTTCTTT. It encodes CASGLVLVPAGLRTEAFF. Full variable domain (rest looked up from reference TRBV12-5 and TRBJ1-1): DARVTQTPRHKVTEMGQEVTMRCQPILGHNTVFWYRQTMMQGLELLAYFRNRAPLDDSGMPKDRFSAEMPDATLATLKIQPSEPRDSAVYFCASGLVLVPAGLRTEAFFGQGTRLTVV.

The chain links TRBV2 to TRBJ1-4, with D maybe TRBD1 (6 bases). Trimming took off 5 bases at V and 3 bases at J, with 10 bases between the two ends. The V gene's germline CDR1 is SNHLY and CDR2 FYNNEI. This CDR3 is 14 amino acids long. The CDR3 loop reads CASSYRVPNEKLFF. DNA of the CDR3: TGTGCCAGCAGTTACAGGGTACCTAATGAAAAACTGTTTTTT.

This chain links TRBV6-5 with TRBJ2-2, with a possible D match to TRBD1 (5 bases). This CDR3 region has 16 residues. Trimming stripped 4 bases from V and 0 bases from J, with 12 bases between. Germline values: CDR1 MNHEY, CDR2 SVGAGI. CDR3 DNA sequence: TGTGCCAGCAGTTCTGGCAGGGTTTCGAACACCGGGGAGCTGTTTTTT. It specifies CASSSGRVSNTGELFF.

The gene calls are TRBV30 and TRBJ1-5, with TRBD1 matching 8 bases. CDR3 length: 14 amino acids. V shed 4 bases, J shed 3 bases, and the junction held 5 bases outside the gene matches. Germline lookup yields CDR1 GTSNPN and CDR2 SVGIG (reference sequence). CDR3 coding DNA: TGTGCCTGGAACAGGGGGGGGTCCAATCAGCCCCAGCATTTT. It translates to CAWNRGGSNQPQHF. Looking up the rest from reference TRBV30 and TRBJ1-5 gives the full variable domain: SQTIHQWPATLVQPVGSPLSLECTVEGTSNPNLYWYRQAAGRGLQLLFYSVGIGQISSEVPQNLSASRPQDRQFILSSKKLLLSDSGFYLCAWNRGGSNQPQHFGDGTRLSIL.

In this sample, this clone turned up once. The chain recombines TRBV2 with TRBJ2-2; 7 positions agree with TRBD2. V lost 2 bases and J lost 4; bases outside the gene matches: 7. CDR1 and CDR2 from the germline V gene are SNHLY and FYNNEI. There are 16 residues in the CDR3. The CDR3: CASSEWGGSSTGELFF. The CDR3 nucleotides read TGTGCCAGCAGTGAATGGGGCGGGAGTAGCACCGGGGAGCTGTTTTTT. Full variable domain (outside the CDR3, taken from reference TRBV2 and TRBJ2-2): EPEVTQTPSHQVTQMGQEVILRCVPISNHLYFYWYRQILGQKVEFLVSFYNNEISEKSEIFDDQFSVERPDGSNFTLKIRSTKLEDSAMYFCASSEWGGSSTGELFFGEGSRLTVL.

This clone was seen ten or more times. V is TRBV7-8 and J is TRBJ2-3; the D gene is possibly TRBD1 (6 bases). Trimming pared 1 base from V and 6 bases from J, leaving 8 bases between. CDR1 and CDR2 from the germline V gene are SGHVS and FQNEAQ. This CDR3 has 13 amino acids. The CDR3 region has the DNA TGTGCCAGCAGCTTAGACAGGGCGGATACGCAGTATTTT. It translates to CASSLDRADTQYF.

J is TRBJ1-1 and V is TRBV4-1, with D possibly matching TRBD1 (5 bases). The CDR3 sequence is 19 residues long. The germline V and J ends were trimmed by 3 bases and 1 base, with 24 bases remaining between them. CDR1 is MGHRA and CDR2 is YSYEKL in the germline V gene. Here the CDR3 reads CASSHTDPGGWGSNTEAFF. The CDR3 DNA follows: TGCGCCAGCAGCCACACGGACCCGGGGGGTTGGGGGTCGAACACTGAAGCTTTCTTT.

The chain combines TRBV5-4 with TRBJ1-1, with TRBD1 identical over 7 bases. Losses at the gene ends were 1 base for V and 4 bases for J; bases not matched to a gene: 7. This CDR3 is 15 amino acids long. CDR1 SGHNT and CDR2 YYREEE come from the germline V gene (reference sequence). The CDR3 spells CASSLPTGDGTEAFF. The CDR3 bases are TGTGCCAGCAGCTTGCCCACAGGGGACGGCACTGAAGCTTTCTTT.

The J gene is TRBJ2-7, the V gene TRBV2, with D perhaps matching TRBD2 (6 bases). CDR1 and CDR2 (germline): SNHLY, FYNNEI. This CDR3 spans 13 amino acids. Trimming took off 6 bases at V and 3 bases at J, with 12 bases between the two ends. The CDR3 protein is CASRAGPIYEQYF. In nucleotides, the CDR3 is TGTGCCAGCAGGGCGGGACCTATCTACGAGCAGTACTTC.

V usage is TRBV5-4 and J usage is TRBJ2-1; TRBD2 agrees at 9 bases. Germline trimming cut 5 bases from V and 3 bases from J; bases unmatched to any gene: 12. The CDR3 covers 17 residues. The germline V gene has CDR1 SGHNT and CDR2 YYREEE (reference sequence). CDR3 in amino acids: CASRVTPRLADYNEQFF. The CDR3 bases are TGTGCCAGCAGGGTTACTCCACGACTAGCGGACTACAATGAGCAGTTCTTC. Looking up the rest from reference TRBV5-4 and TRBJ2-1 gives the full variable domain: ETGVTQSPTHLIKTRGQQVTLRCSSQSGHNTVSWYQQALGQGPQFIFQYYREEENGRGNFPPRFSGLQFPNYSSELNVNALELDDSALYLCASRVTPRLADYNEQFFGPGTRLTVL.

This chain connects TRBV28 to TRBJ2-7, with a possible D match to TRBD2 (6 bases). Trimming took 2 bases from V and 3 from J, leaving 14 bases between them. The CDR3 is 15 amino acids. Germline V gives CDR1 MDHEN, CDR2 SYDVKM. CDR3 sequence: CASSLVPSVIYEQYF. CDR3 bases: TGTGCCAGCAGTTTAGTCCCTAGCGTAATCTACGAGCAGTACTTC.

The rearrangement links TRBV5-1 to TRBJ1-2; perhaps TRBD1 as D (6 bases). The V and J ends lost 2 bases and 4 bases respectively, with 15 bases between them. This CDR3 contains 15 residues. Germline loops: CDR1 SGHRS, CDR2 YFSETQ. The CDR3: CASSLVPTGSYGYTF. The CDR3 DNA reads TGCGCCAGCAGCTTAGTCCCGACAGGAAGCTATGGCTACACCTTC.

The chain employs TRBV9 and TRBJ2-5, with D unclear. The germline V gene encodes CDR1 SGDLS and CDR2 YYNGEE. The CDR3 is 16 residues long. V lost 4 bases, J lost 5 bases, and 21 bases lay in between. The CDR3 here is CASSQLRSSSRETQYF. CDR3 DNA sequence: TGTGCCAGCAGCCAGCTGAGGAGTAGCTCCCGGGAGACCCAGTACTTC.

This clone has more than one count but fewer than ten. The chain couples TRBV24-1 to TRBJ1-2; no reliable D call. V gave up 7 bases and J gave up 6 bases, with 8 bases separating them. CDR1 KGHDR and CDR2 SFDVKD come from the germline V gene. This CDR3 region has 11 residues. In nucleotides, the CDR3 is TGTGCCACCAGAGACAACAATGGCTACACCTTC. This sequence encodes CATRDNNGYTF.